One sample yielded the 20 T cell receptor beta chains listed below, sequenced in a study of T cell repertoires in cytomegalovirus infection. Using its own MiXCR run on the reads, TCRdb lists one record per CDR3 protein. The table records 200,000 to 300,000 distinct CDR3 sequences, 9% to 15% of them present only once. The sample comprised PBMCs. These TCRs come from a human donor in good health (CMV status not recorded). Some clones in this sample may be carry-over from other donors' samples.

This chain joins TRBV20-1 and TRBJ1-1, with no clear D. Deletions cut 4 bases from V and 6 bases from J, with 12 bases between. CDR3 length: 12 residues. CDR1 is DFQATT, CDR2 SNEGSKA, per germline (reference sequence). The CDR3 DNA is TGCAGTGCTATTACAGACCCACCTGAAGCTTTCTTT. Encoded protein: CSAITDPPEAFF.

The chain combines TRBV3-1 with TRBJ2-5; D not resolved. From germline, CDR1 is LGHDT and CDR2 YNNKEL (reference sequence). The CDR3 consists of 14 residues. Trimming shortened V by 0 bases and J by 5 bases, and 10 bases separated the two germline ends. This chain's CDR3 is CASSQDRAFETQYF. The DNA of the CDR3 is TGTGCCAGCAGCCAAGATCGGGCATTCGAGACCCAGTACTTC.

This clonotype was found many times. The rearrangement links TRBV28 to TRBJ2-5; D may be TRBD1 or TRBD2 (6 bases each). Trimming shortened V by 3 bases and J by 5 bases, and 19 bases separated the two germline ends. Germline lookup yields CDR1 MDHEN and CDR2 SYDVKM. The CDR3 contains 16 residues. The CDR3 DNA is TGTGCCAGCAGTTTCTTGGGGGGCCGGAGAGCCGAGACCCAGTACTTC. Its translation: CASSFLGGRRAETQYF. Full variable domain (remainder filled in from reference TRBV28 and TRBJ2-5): DVKVTQSSRYLVKRTGEKVFLECVQDMDHENMFWYRQDPGLGLRLIYFSYDVKMKEKGDIPEGYSVSREKKERFSLILESASTNQTSMYLCASSFLGGRRAETQYFGPGTRLLVL.

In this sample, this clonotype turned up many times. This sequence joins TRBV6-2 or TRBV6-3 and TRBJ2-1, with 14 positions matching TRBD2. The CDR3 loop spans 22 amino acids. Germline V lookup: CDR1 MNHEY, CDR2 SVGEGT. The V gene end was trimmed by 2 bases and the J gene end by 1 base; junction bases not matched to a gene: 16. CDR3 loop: CASSYPSFSGTSGSGSYNEQFF. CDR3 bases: TGTGCCAGCAGTTACCCGTCATTCTCCGGGACTAGCGGGAGTGGGTCCTACAATGAGCAGTTCTTC.

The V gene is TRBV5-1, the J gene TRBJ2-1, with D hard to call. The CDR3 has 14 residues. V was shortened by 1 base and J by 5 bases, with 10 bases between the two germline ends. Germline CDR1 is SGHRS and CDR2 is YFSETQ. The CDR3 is CASSLQQIHNEQFF. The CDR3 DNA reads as TGCGCCAGCAGCTTGCAACAGATTCACAATGAGCAGTTCTTC.

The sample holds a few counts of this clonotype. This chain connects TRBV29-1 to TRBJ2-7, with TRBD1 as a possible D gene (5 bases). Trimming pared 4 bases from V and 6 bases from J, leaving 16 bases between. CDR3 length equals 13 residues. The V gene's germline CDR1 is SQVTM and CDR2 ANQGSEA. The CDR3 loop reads CSVAGHPGGEQYF. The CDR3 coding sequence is TGCAGCGTTGCCGGACACCCTGGCGGCGAGCAGTACTTC.

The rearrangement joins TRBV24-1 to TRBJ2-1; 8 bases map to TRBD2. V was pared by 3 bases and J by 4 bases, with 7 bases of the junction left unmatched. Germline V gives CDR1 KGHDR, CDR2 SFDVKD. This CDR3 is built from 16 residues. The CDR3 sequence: CATSDRVAGSYNEQFF. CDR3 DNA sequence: TGTGCCACCAGTGATAGGGTAGCGGGGTCATACAATGAGCAGTTCTTC.

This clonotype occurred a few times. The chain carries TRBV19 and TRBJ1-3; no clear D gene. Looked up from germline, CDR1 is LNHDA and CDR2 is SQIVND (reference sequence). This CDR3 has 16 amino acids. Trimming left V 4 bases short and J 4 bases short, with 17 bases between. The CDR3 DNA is TGTGCCAGTAGTACAACCCCCTTTTTGAGAGGAAACACCATATATTTT. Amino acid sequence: CASSTTPFLRGNTIYF.

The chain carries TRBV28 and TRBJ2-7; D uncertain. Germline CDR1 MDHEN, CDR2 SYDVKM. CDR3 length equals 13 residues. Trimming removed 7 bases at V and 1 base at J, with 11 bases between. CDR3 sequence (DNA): TGTGCCAGCACCTCGGGCCCTTCCTACGAGCAGTACTTC. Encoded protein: CASTSGPSYEQYF.

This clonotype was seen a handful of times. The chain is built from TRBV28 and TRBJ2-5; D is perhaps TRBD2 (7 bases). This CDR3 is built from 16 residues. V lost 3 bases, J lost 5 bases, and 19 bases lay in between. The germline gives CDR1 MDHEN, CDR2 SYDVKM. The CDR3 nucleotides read TGTGCCAGCAGTTTTAACAGGGCGGGAGTCGGGGAGACCCAGTACTTC. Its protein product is CASSFNRAGVGETQYF.

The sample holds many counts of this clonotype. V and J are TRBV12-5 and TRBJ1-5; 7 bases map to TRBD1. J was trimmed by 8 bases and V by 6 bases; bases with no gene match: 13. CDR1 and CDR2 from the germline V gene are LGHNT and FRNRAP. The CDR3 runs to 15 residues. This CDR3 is CASGLLGTEAEPQHF. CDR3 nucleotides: TGTGCTAGTGGACTACTCGGGACAGAAGCTGAGCCCCAGCATTTT.

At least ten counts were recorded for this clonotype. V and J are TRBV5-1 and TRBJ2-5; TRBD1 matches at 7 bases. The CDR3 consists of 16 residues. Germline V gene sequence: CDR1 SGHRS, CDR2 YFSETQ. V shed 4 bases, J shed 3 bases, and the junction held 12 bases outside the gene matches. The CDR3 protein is CASSRGASTGEETQYF. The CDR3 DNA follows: TGCGCCAGCAGCCGTGGAGCCTCAACAGGGGAAGAGACCCAGTACTTC.

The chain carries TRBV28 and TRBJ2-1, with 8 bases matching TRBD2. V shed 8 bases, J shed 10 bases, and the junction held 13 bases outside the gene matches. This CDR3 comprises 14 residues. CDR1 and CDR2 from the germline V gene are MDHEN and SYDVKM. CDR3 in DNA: TGTGCCAGCCATGCGGGGACTAGGAAGGCCGAGCAGTTCTTC. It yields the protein CASHAGTRKAEQFF. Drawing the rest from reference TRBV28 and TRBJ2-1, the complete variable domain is DVKVTQSSRYLVKRTGEKVFLECVQDMDHENMFWYRQDPGLGLRLIYFSYDVKMKEKGDIPEGYSVSREKKERFSLILESASTNQTSMYLCASHAGTRKAEQFFGPGTRLTVL.

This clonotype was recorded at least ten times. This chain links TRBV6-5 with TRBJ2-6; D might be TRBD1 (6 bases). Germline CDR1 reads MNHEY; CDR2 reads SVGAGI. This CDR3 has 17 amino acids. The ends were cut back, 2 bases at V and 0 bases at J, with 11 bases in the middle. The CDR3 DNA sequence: TGTGCCAGCAGTTACGGCACAGGGCGCTCTGGGGCCAACGTCCTGACTTTC. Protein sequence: CASSYGTGRSGANVLTF.

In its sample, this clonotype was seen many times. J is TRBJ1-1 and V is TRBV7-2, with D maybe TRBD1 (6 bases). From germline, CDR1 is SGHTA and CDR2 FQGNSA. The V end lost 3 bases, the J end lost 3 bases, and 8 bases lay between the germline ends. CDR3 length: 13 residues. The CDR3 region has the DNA TGTGCCAGCAGCTTTGAGGGGGACACTGAAGCTTTCTTT. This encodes CASSFEGDTEAFF.

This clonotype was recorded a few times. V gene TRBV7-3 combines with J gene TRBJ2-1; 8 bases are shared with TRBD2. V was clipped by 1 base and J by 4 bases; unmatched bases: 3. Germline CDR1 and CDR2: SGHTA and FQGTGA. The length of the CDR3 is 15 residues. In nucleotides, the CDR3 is TGTGCCAGCAGCTTAAATCCGGGGGGGTACAATGAGCAGTTCTTC. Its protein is CASSLNPGGYNEQFF.

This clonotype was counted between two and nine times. The CDR3 here is CASSLAGTGVRRSTEAFF. CDR3 DNA sequence: TGTGCCAGCAGCTTGGCCGGGACAGGGGTACGTAGAAGCACTGAAGCTTTCTTT. The chain recombines TRBV11-2 with TRBJ1-1, with 10 bases matching TRBD1. The junction had 14 bases not matched to a gene; V was cut back by 3 bases and J by 4 bases. Germline V CDR1 and CDR2: SGHAT, FQNNGV. The CDR3 is 18 amino acids.

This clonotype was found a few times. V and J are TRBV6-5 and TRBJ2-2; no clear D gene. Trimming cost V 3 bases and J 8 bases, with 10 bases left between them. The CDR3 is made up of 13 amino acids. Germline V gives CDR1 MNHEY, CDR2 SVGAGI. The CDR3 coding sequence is TGTGCCAGCAGTTATACTGGGTTGGGGGAGCTGTTTTTT. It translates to CASSYTGLGELFF.

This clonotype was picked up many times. The CDR3 region is CASSIAGQEIGYTF. DNA of the CDR3: TGTGCCAGTAGTATAGCCGGACAGGAAATCGGCTACACCTTC. This chain links TRBV19 with TRBJ1-2, with 7 bases that match TRBD1. The V gene's germline CDR1 is LNHDA and CDR2 SQIVND (reference sequence). The V gene end was trimmed by 1 base and the J gene end by 8 bases; junction bases not matched to a gene: 7. The CDR3 extends over 14 amino acids. Looking up the rest from reference TRBV19 and TRBJ1-2 gives the full variable domain: DGGITQSPKYLFRKEGQNVTLSCEQNLNHDAMYWYRQDPGQGLRLIYYSQIVNDFQKGDIAEGYSVSREKKESFPLTVTSAQKNPTAFYLCASSIAGQEIGYTFGSGTRLTVV.

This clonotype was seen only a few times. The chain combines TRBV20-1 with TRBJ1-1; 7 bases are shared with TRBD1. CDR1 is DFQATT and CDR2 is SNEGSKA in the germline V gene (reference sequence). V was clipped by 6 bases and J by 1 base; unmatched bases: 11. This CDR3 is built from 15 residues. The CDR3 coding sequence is TGCAGTGCCCTTCCTTCGGGACAGCCGAACACTGAAGCTTTCTTT. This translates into CSALPSGQPNTEAFF.